One and the same sample provided the 10 T cell receptor beta chains below, sequenced in a study of T cell responses to AZD1222 COVID-19 vaccine (dated by TCRdb to the early 2020s). Libraries were made using the immunoSEQ multiplex PCR assay. In TCRdb, the immuneACCESS table is reduced to in-frame sequences with V and J assigned. These tables do not hold every clone; where another copy was compared, an unresolved V gene accounts for under half, and the others remain unexplained. The sample table shows about 120,000 clones, and roughly nine tenths are seen once. The top ten clonotypes cover 4% to 5% of the sample. The sample's time point label, decoded: baseline before first vaccination. Material: peripheral blood, obtained on day 0 of AZD1222 vaccination. These receptor sequences come from an adult in good health.

This clone has a single count. The rearrangement uses TRBV7-6 and TRBJ2-7, with 11 bases aligning to TRBD1. The V gene's germline CDR1 is SGHVS and CDR2 FNYEAQ. This CDR3 has 15 amino acids. Unmatched junction bases numbered 2, after V lost 3 bases and J lost 1 base. CDR3 protein: CASSFGTGGSYEQYF. The CDR3 region has the DNA TGTGCCAGCAGCTTTGGGACAGGGGGGTCCTACGAGCAGTACTTC. The full variable domain, in which reference TRBV7-6 and TRBJ2-7 provide the parts outside the CDR3, is GAGVSQSPRYKVTKRGQDVALRCDPISGHVSLYWYRQALGQGPEFLTYFNYEAQQDKSGLPNDRFSAERPEGSISTLTIQRTEQRDSAMYRCASSFGTGGSYEQYFGPGTRLTVT.

The chain is built from TRBV4-3 and TRBJ2-2; the D gene is possibly TRBD2 (6 bases). Germline CDR1 is LGHNA and CDR2 is YSLEER. The CDR3 is 16 amino acids. V was clipped by 2 bases and J by 3 bases, with 13 bases between them. The CDR3: CASSQLVGGYTGELFF. CDR3 sequence (DNA): TGCGCCAGCAGCCAACTTGTAGGAGGGTACACCGGGGAGCTGTTTTTT.

V and J are TRBV12-2 and TRBJ1-2; the table gives TRBD1 as D, unverified against the DNA. TRBV12-2 is a listed pseudogene. The CDR3 length is 18 residues. The CDR3 reads CASRLVFRDRGFEAGYTF. CDR3 bases: TGTGCAAGTCGCTTAGTTTTTCGGGACAGGGGATTCGAGGCGGGCTACACCTTC.

As DNA, the CDR3 is TGTGCCAGCAGTTTAGGGACAGGGTCCTACAATGAGCAGTTCTTC. The encoded protein is CASSLGTGSYNEQFF. The chain employs TRBV27 and TRBJ2-1, with 9 bases fitting TRBD1. The germline CDR1 and CDR2 sequences are MNHEY and SMNVEV (reference sequence). CDR3 size: 15 residues. The V gene end was trimmed by 2 bases and the J gene end by 1 base; junction bases not matched to a gene: 0.

The chain uses TRBV9 and TRBJ1-6; D call uncertain. Germline CDR1 reads SGDLS; CDR2 reads YYNGEE. Trimming pared 1 base from V and 6 bases from J, leaving 8 bases between. This CDR3 contains 14 residues. The CDR3 DNA sequence: TGTGCCAGCAGCGTACAAGGGAGTAATTCACCCCTCCACTTT. Amino acids: CASSVQGSNSPLHF.

This clone was recorded only once. Other DNA sequences of this sample code for an identical CDR3. V usage is TRBV19 and J usage is TRBJ2-3, with D perhaps given as TRBD1 or TRBD2 (5 bases each). CDR1 is LNHDA, CDR2 SQIVND, per germline (reference sequence). This CDR3 region has 16 residues. The V end lost 5 bases, the J end lost 2 bases, and 17 bases lay between the germline ends. The CDR3 sequence is CASSPLGPGPTDTQYF. As DNA, the CDR3 is TGTGCCAGTAGTCCCCTTGGTCCGGGGCCCACAGATACGCAGTATTTT. Together with reference TRBV19 and TRBJ2-3, the CDR3 gives the full variable domain: DGGITQSPKYLFRKEGQNVTLSCEQNLNHDAMYWYRQDPGQGLRLIYYSQIVNDFQKGDIAEGYSVSREKKESFPLTVTSAQKNPTAFYLCASSPLGPGPTDTQYFGPGTRLTVL.

The genes are TRBV7-9 and TRBJ1-6; the D gene is possibly TRBD1 (5 bases). The CDR3 is made up of 15 amino acids. Trimming stripped 0 bases from V and 9 bases from J, with 12 bases between. Germline V gives CDR1 SEHNR, CDR2 FQNEAQ (reference sequence). CDR3 residues: CASSLAGEVSSPLHF. Here the CDR3 DNA reads TGTGCCAGCAGCTTAGCAGGGGAAGTAAGTTCACCCCTCCACTTT.

The chain joins TRBV18 to TRBJ1-1; D gene unclear. CDR1 KGHSH and CDR2 LQKENI come from the germline V gene. The CDR3 is 14 residues long. V was shortened by 3 bases and J by 1 base, with 9 bases between the two germline ends. The CDR3 reads CASSPGTKNTEAFF. The CDR3 DNA reads as TGTGCCAGCTCACCGGGTACAAAGAACACTGAAGCTTTCTTT. Complete variable domain (other parts from reference TRBV18 and TRBJ1-1): NAGVMQNPRHLVRRRGQEARLRCSPMKGHSHVYWYRQLPEEGLKFMVYLQKENIIDESGMPKERFSAEFPKEGPSILRIQQVVRGDSAAYFCASSPGTKNTEAFFGQGTRLTVV.

The sample holds one count of this clone. V usage is TRBV6-5 and J usage is TRBJ1-6; D perhaps matches TRBD1 (6 bases). V dropped 0 bases and J dropped 8 bases, with 11 bases sitting between them. In germline, CDR1 is MNHEY, CDR2 SVGAGI. The CDR3 has 15 amino acids. This CDR3 is CASSYSGQGHSPLHF. CDR3 in DNA: TGTGCCAGCAGTTACTCTGGCCAGGGGCATTCACCCCTCCACTTT.

The J gene is TRBJ1-5, the V gene TRBV29-1; weak D call: TRBD1 (6 bases). Germline assignment: CDR1 SQVTM and CDR2 ANQGSEA. V was trimmed by 6 bases and J by 2 bases, leaving 11 bases between them. This CDR3 has 13 amino acids. CDR3: CSVGRGGNQPQHF. As DNA, the CDR3 is TGCAGCGTGGGCAGGGGTGGCAATCAGCCCCAGCATTTT.